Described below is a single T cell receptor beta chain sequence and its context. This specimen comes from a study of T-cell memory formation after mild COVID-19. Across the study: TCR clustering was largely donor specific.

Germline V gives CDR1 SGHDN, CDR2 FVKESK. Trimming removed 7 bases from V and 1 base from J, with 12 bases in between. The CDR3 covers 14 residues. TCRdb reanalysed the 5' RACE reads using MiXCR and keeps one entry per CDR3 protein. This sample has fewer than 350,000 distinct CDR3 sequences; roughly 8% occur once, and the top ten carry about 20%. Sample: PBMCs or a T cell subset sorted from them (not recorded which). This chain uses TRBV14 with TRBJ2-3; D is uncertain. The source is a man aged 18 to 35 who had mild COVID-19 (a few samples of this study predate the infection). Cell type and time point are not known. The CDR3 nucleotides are TGTGCCAGCACGGCGAGACACGGCACAGATACGCAGTATTTT. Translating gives CASTARHGTDTQYF.